The rows below give T cell receptor beta chains drawn from one sample of a study of glioma-infiltrating T cells after dendritic cell vaccination. Sequencing used immunoSEQ multiplex PCR; TCRdb keeps in-frame clones, though not all of them. The sample consists of fewer than 85,000 clones, around 87% of them appearing once. The specimen was blood, collected after dendritic cell vaccination. The receptor set was obtained from a human donor with glioblastoma. The CDR3 runs from the conserved cysteine through the conserved F or W. D genes are given only for firm matches. A clone size is listed for some rows: how often the clone was seen (once, few, many), or a class if it is expanded.

clone_size,v_call,j_call,d_call,cdr3_nt,cdr3_aa
NA,TRBV19,TRBJ1-4,NA,TGTGCCAGTAGTATGGGGCAGGGAACTAATGAAAAACTGTTTTTT,CASSMGQGTNEKLFF
once,TRBV6-5,TRBJ2-6,TRBD1,TGTGCCAGCAGCACAGGGGGCGCTGGGGCCAACGTCCTGACTTTC,CASSTGGAGANVLTF
NA,TRBV5-1,TRBJ2-7,NA,TGCGCCAGCAGCTGGGGCCCGGACAACCCTTTCTACGAGCAGTACTTC,CASSWGPDNPFYEQYF
NA,TRBV5-1,TRBJ1-3,NA,TGCGCCAGCAGCTTTGCGGGAAGCTCTGGAGACACCATATATTTT,CASSFAGSSGDTIYF
NA,TRBV5-1,TRBJ1-1,TRBD1,TGCGCCAGCAGCCCATCCCGGACAGGGCTGGGCACTGAAGCTTTCTTT,CASSPSRTGLGTEAFF
NA,TRBV19,TRBJ2-7,NA,TGTGCCAGTAGTCCCGGGATTCCGAGCTCCTACGAGCAGTACTTC,CASSPGIPSSYEQYF
few,TRBV6-5,TRBJ1-1,NA,TGTGCCAGCAGGACACAATTGAACACTGAAGCTTTCTTT,CASRTQLNTEAFF
NA,TRBV6-6,TRBJ2-7,TRBD2,TGTGCCATCCGGACTAGCGGGAGCGACGAGCAGTACTTC,CAIRTSGSDEQYF
NA,TRBV5-1,TRBJ2-3,TRBD2,TGCGCCAGCAGCTTGTACAGCGGGGGGGATACGCAGTATTTT,CASSLYSGGDTQYF
few,TRBV7-6,TRBJ2-7,TRBD2,TGTGCCAGCAGCTCAACTAGCGGGGCAACCTACGAGCAGTACTTC,CASSSTSGATYEQYF
few,TRBV5-1,TRBJ2-3,TRBD2,TGCGCCAGCAGCTTGGGAGTGGGACTATACACAGATACGCAGTATTTT,CASSLGVGLYTDTQYF
NA,TRBV11-3,TRBJ2-3,TRBD2,TGTGCCAGCAGTACTAGCGGGCCCCGTCATACGCAGTATTTT,CASSTSGPRHTQYF
NA,TRBV6-5,TRBJ2-3,NA,TGTGCCAGCAGTCCCCACGGGTCAGATACGCAGTATTTT,CASSPHGSDTQYF
NA,TRBV4-3,TRBJ2-6,NA,TGCGCCAGCAGCCAAGATAGAGGGTCCGGGGCCAACGTCCTGACTTTC,CASSQDRGSGANVLTF
NA,TRBV5-4,TRBJ2-7,NA,TGTGCCAGCAGCTTGGCCAAGGGGGGGGGCGAGCAGTACTTC,CASSLAKGGGEQYF
NA,TRBV2,TRBJ2-7,TRBD2,TGTGCCAGCTCCCCGACTAGCGGGGTGATCTACGAGCAGTACTTC,CASSPTSGVIYEQYF
NA,TRBV7-2,TRBJ2-7,TRBD2,TGTGCCAGCAGCTTAGAGACTAGCGGGAGAGGGTACGAGCAGTACTTC,CASSLETSGRGYEQYF
NA,TRBV7-2,TRBJ2-5,NA,TGTGCCAGCAGCTTAAACCGGGAGACCCAGTACTTC,CASSLNRETQYF
NA,TRBV6-1,TRBJ2-7,NA,TGTGCCAGCAGTGGAGAGGGTAGCGGCTACGAGCAGTACTTC,CASSGEGSGYEQYF
NA,TRBV5-1,TRBJ2-6,NA,TGCGCCAGCAGCTCGGGATTTAGCTCTGGGGCCAACGTCCTGACTTTC,CASSSGFSSGANVLTF
medium-sized,TRBV6-4,TRBJ2-3,NA,TGTGCCAGCTCTAGCAGTAGCACAGATACGCAGTATTTT,CASSSSSTDTQYF
NA,TRBV14,TRBJ2-4,NA,TGTGCCAGCAGCCTAACAGACATAGCCAAAAACATTCAGTACTTC,CASSLTDIAKNIQYF
NA,TRBV11-2,TRBJ2-7,TRBD2,TGTGCCAGCAGCTCTGTAGGACTAGCGGGTACCGAGCAGTACTTC,CASSSVGLAGTEQYF
NA,TRBV5-1,TRBJ2-2,TRBD1,TGCGCCAGCAGCATGACAGGGGACACCGGGGAGCTGTTTTTT,CASSMTGDTGELFF
NA,TRBV9,TRBJ1-1,NA,TGTGCCAGCGGAGGGTTGAACACTGAAGCTTTCTTT,CASGGLNTEAFF
NA,TRBV25-1,TRBJ2-1,TRBD2,TGTGCCAGCAGACCGACTAGCGGAGAGTACAATGAGCAGTTCTTC,CASRPTSGEYNEQFF
NA,TRBV5-1,TRBJ1-3,NA,TGCGCCAGCAGCTTGGAGGGGATGGCTGGAAACACCATATATTTT,CASSLEGMAGNTIYF
NA,TRBV13,TRBJ2-5,NA,TGTGCCAGCAGCTTAGATCGGCCCCGAGGGGAGACCCAGTACTTC,CASSLDRPRGETQYF
NA,TRBV7-2,TRBJ1-1,TRBD1,TGTGCCAGCAGCTTAGTCGCAGACAGGGTAGCTTTCTTT,CASSLVADRVAFF
once,TRBV14,TRBJ2-7,NA,TGTGCCAGCAGCCAAACAGGGAGAGGCGAGCAGTACTTC,CASSQTGRGEQYF
once,TRBV10-3,TRBJ1-1,NA,TGTGCCATCAGTGAGCAGGGGCGGGAGACTGAAGCTTTCTTT,CAISEQGRETEAFF
NA,TRBV6-6,TRBJ2-7,TRBD2,TGTGCCAGCAGTTCCGGACTAGCGACCCGCTCCTACGAGCAGTACTTC,CASSSGLATRSYEQYF
NA,TRBV6-5,TRBJ2-7,NA,TGTGCCAGCAGTAATCGACGGGGATACTCCTACGAGCAGTACTTC,CASSNRRGYSYEQYF
NA,TRBV4-1,TRBJ2-3,TRBD2,TGCGCCAGCAGCCAAGTTGCTAGCGGGAGTTTAACAGATACGCAGTATTTT,CASSQVASGSLTDTQYF
NA,TRBV7-9,TRBJ2-1,NA,TGTGCCAGCAGCAACCGGGAATCTCAGAGGAACAATGAGCAGTTCTTC,CASSNRESQRNNEQFF
NA,TRBV5-6,TRBJ2-1,TRBD2,TGTGCCAGCAGCTCGGGACTAGCGGAATACAATGAGCAGTTCTTC,CASSSGLAEYNEQFF
NA,TRBV15,TRBJ1-3,NA,TGTGCCACCAGCAGAGATGTGAGCTCTGGAAACACCATATATTTT,CATSRDVSSGNTIYF
NA,TRBV5-6,TRBJ2-7,TRBD1,TGTGCCAGCAGCGGGGGACAGGGGGCTTTTTACGAGCAGTACTTC,CASSGGQGAFYEQYF
NA,TRBV5-8,TRBJ2-2,NA,TGTGCCAGCAGCGAGCCTACCGGGAGATCGAGGGAGCTGTTTTTT,CASSEPTGRSRELFF
NA,TRBV27,TRBJ2-5,NA,TGTGCCAGCAGCCAAATGACGGGAGTTCAAGAGACCCAGTACTTC,CASSQMTGVQETQYF
few,TRBV15,TRBJ2-5,TRBD2,TGTGCCACCAGCAGAGATACCGGGGGGGCAGAGACCCAGTACTTC,CATSRDTGGAETQYF
few,TRBV5-1,TRBJ2-7,NA,TGCGCCAGCAGCCACAGGTCAGAGGTTGACTACGAGCAGTACTTC,CASSHRSEVDYEQYF
NA,TRBV27,TRBJ1-4,NA,TGTGCCAGCAGTACCCTGTCAAGACATGCGGGGCCAACTAATGAAAAACTGTTTTTT,CASSTLSRHAGPTNEKLFF
NA,TRBV2,TRBJ2-7,TRBD1,TGTGCCAGCAGTGATGGGACAGATTACGAGCAGTACTTC,CASSDGTDYEQYF
NA,TRBV5-6,TRBJ2-5,NA,TGTGCCAGCAGTCTTGGGGGGGGCTTCCAAGAGACCCAGTACTTC,CASSLGGGFQETQYF
NA,TRBV7-8,TRBJ1-5,NA,TGTGCCAGCAGCTTAGCGCTTCAACGGGTAGACCAGCCCCAGCATTTT,CASSLALQRVDQPQHF
few,TRBV11-2,TRBJ2-7,TRBD2,TGTGCCAGCAGCCATTGGACTAGCGGGAGAGAGGACGAGCAGTACTTC,CASSHWTSGREDEQYF
few,TRBV15,TRBJ2-5,NA,TGTGCCACCAGCAGAGGTGCTATTCAAGAGACCCAGTACTTC,CATSRGAIQETQYF
NA,TRBV15,TRBJ1-1,NA,TGTGCCACCAGCAGAGATCCAGGAACTGAAGCTTTCTTT,CATSRDPGTEAFF
NA,TRBV15,TRBJ1-1,NA,TGTGCCACCAGCTTCGACCCAGGGAACACTGAAGCTTTCTTT,CATSFDPGNTEAFF
few,TRBV5-4,TRBJ2-7,NA,TGTGCCAGCAGCTTGGAACCGGGAGCCTACGAGCAGTACTTC,CASSLEPGAYEQYF